The 21 T cell receptor beta chains presented below share a single source sample, sequenced in a study of blood T cell repertoires in COVID-19. Clones were sequenced by immunoSEQ multiplex PCR, and TCRdb holds only the in-frame ones, with some missing. The table lists some 120,000 clones, 84% of them singletons. Sequenced material: peripheral blood. These TCRs come from a woman under 40 who had recovered from COVID-19.

With regard to this clone: At the DNA level, this CDR3 is encoded by other sequences in the same sample as well. The V call is TRBV6-2 or TRBV6-3, the J call TRBJ2-7; D is uncertain. Germline CDR1 and CDR2: MNHEY and SVGEGT. CDR3 length: 14 residues. Trimming removed 5 bases from V and 0 bases from J, with 11 bases in between. As DNA, the CDR3 is TGTGCCAGCAGTCAACGAGAAATCTCCTACGAGCAGTACTTC. This gives the protein CASSQREISYEQYF.

The gene calls are TRBV6-6 and TRBJ1-1; a possible D gene is TRBD1 (6 bases). The CDR3 totals 15 residues. Germline loops: CDR1 MNHNY, CDR2 SVGAGI (reference sequence). V was shortened by 0 bases and J by 0 bases, with 8 bases between the two germline ends. CDR3 residues: CASSYSDSLNTEAFF. In DNA, the CDR3 is TGTGCCAGCAGTTACTCGGACAGTTTGAACACTGAAGCTTTCTTT.

The chain combines TRBV19 with TRBJ2-5; D unclear. CDR3 length: 13 residues. V was trimmed by 4 bases and J by 5 bases, leaving 11 bases between them. From germline, CDR1 is LNHDA and CDR2 SQIVND (reference sequence). The CDR3: CASSKMVRETQYF. CDR3 DNA sequence: TGTGCCAGTAGTAAGATGGTGAGGGAGACCCAGTACTTC.

On this clone: Germline is not matched at one junction end, which may reflect a read error. The gene calls are TRBV7-7 and TRBJ2-2; TRBD1 agrees at 8 bases. This CDR3 has 16 amino acids. Germline CDR1 reads SSHAT; CDR2 reads FNYEAQ (reference sequence). CDR3 loop: CASSLTGGANTGELFF. Written as DNA, the CDR3 is TGTGCTAGCAGCTTAACAGGGGGAGCCAACACCGGGGAGCTGTTTTTT.

The chain links TRBV29-1 to TRBJ2-1; 7 bases match TRBD2. V dropped 7 bases and J dropped 3; count of bases not matched to a gene: 9. CDR3 length equals 14 residues. The germline V gene encodes CDR1 SQVTM and CDR2 ANQGSEA. CDR3 coding DNA: TGCAGCGGGGGTTTGGGACTACTCTACAATGAGCAGTTCTTC. As protein: CSGGLGLLYNEQFF.

The chain employs TRBV7-2 and TRBJ2-7; TRBD2 matches 8 bases. CDR3 size: 14 residues. From germline, CDR1 is SGHTA and CDR2 FQGNSA. Unmatched junction bases numbered 9, after V lost 5 bases and J lost 6 bases. CDR3 nucleotides: TGTGCCAGCAGCCCACGGACTAGCCGGTCCGAGCAGTACTTC. As protein: CASSPRTSRSEQYF.

This clone was observed once. This chain links TRBV10-3 with TRBJ1-2; 8 bases agree with TRBD1. Losses at the gene ends were 2 bases for V and 5 bases for J; bases not matched to a gene: 13. The CDR3 is made up of 17 amino acids. Looked up from germline, CDR1 is ENHRY and CDR2 is SYGVKD. CDR3: CAISEGQGMGGRYGYTF. Here the CDR3 DNA reads TGTGCCATCAGTGAGGGACAGGGAATGGGTGGTCGGTATGGCTACACCTTC.

This clone was observed a few times. The rearrangement uses TRBV27 and TRBJ1-6; 9 positions agree with TRBD1. Germline values: CDR1 MNHEY, CDR2 SMNVEV (reference sequence). CDR3 size: 15 residues. Unmatched junction bases numbered 3, after V lost 8 bases and J lost 1 base. The CDR3 coding sequence is TGTGCCAGCGGGACAGGGAAATCCTATAATTCACCCCTCCACTTT. It translates to CASGTGKSYNSPLHF.

This clone has a single count. The V and J genes are TRBV10-2 and TRBJ2-7; 7 bases align to TRBD2. The germline CDR1 and CDR2 sequences are WSHSY and SAAADI. CDR3 length equals 15 residues. V dropped 7 bases and J dropped 6; count of bases not matched to a gene: 15. CDR3 loop: CASKSLGGSGREQYF. In DNA, the CDR3 is TGCGCCAGCAAATCCCTCGGGGGGAGCGGGCGCGAGCAGTACTTC.

This chain uses TRBV5-6 with TRBJ2-1; no definite D call. CDR1 and CDR2 from the germline V gene are SGHDT and YYEEEE. Between the trimmed V and J ends, which lost 2 bases and 0 bases, there was a span of 9 bases. The CDR3 is 15 amino acids. CDR3 nucleotide sequence: TGTGCCAGCAGCTTCACCAGGTCCTCCTACAATGAGCAGTTCTTC. Its translation: CASSFTRSSYNEQFF.

The chain carries TRBV5-1 and TRBJ2-1, with a tentative D call TRBD2 (6 bases). Germline values: CDR1 SGHRS, CDR2 YFSETQ. Trimming took off 2 bases at V and 4 bases at J, with 10 bases between the two ends. CDR3 length equals 14 residues. The CDR3 sequence: CASSLSSAYNEQFF. The CDR3 DNA reads TGCGCCAGCAGCTTATCTAGCGCTTACAATGAGCAGTTCTTC.

The chain has TRBV18 and TRBJ2-7; 10 nucleotides line up with TRBD2. CDR1 KGHSH and CDR2 LQKENI come from the germline V gene. V lost 10 bases, J lost 3 bases, and 6 bases stayed unmatched. The CDR3 runs to 13 residues. This CDR3 is CATTGTSDYEQYF. The CDR3 coding sequence is TGTGCCACTACTGGGACTAGCGACTACGAGCAGTACTTC.

The CDR3 is CASSQEERGYTF. DNA for the CDR3: TGTGCCAGCAGCCAAGAAGAGCGTGGCTACACCTTC. The V gene is TRBV4-2, the J gene TRBJ1-2, with no clear D. Germline V lookup: CDR1 LGHNA, CDR2 YNFKEQ. This CDR3 spans 12 amino acids. Trimming pared 0 bases from V and 7 bases from J, leaving 6 bases between.

The gene calls are TRBV11-2 and TRBJ2-3; a weak D match, TRBD2 (6 bases). This CDR3 has 12 amino acids. Trimming took 5 bases from V and 4 from J, leaving 7 bases between them. Germline CDR1 and CDR2: SGHAT and FQNNGV. The CDR3 coding sequence is TGTGCCAGCAGCCCGGGAGCAGATACGCAGTATTTT. This translates into CASSPGADTQYF.

This sequence joins TRBV6-1 and TRBJ1-1; TRBD1 matches 9 bases. Unmatched junction bases numbered 6, after V lost 4 bases and J lost 0 bases. CDR3 length: 16 residues. Per the germline V gene, CDR1 is MNHNS and CDR2 is SASEGT. Here the CDR3 reads CASSAQGTGMNTEAFF. The CDR3, as DNA: TGTGCCAGCAGTGCCCAGGGGACAGGGATGAACACTGAAGCTTTCTTT.

The rearrangement uses TRBV11-3 and TRBJ2-5; the match to TRBD2 covers 13 bases. This CDR3 region has 16 residues. Germline V gene sequence: CDR1 SGHNT, CDR2 YENEEA. V dropped 5 bases and J dropped 5; count of bases not matched to a gene: 8. The CDR3 is CASSHSGLAGLETQYF. The CDR3 coding sequence is TGTGCCAGCAGCCATTCGGGACTAGCGGGACTGGAGACCCAGTACTTC. Filled out from reference TRBV11-3 and TRBJ2-5, the complete variable domain reads EAGVVQSPRYKIIEKKQPVAFWCNPISGHNTLYWYLQNLGQGPELLIRYENEEAVDDSQLPKDRFSAERLKGVDSTLKIQPAELGDSAVYLCASSHSGLAGLETQYFGPGTRLLVL.

The sample holds a few counts of this clone. CDR3 residues: CASSSMQGRGEQYF. The CDR3 bases are TGTGCCAGCAGCTCGATGCAGGGGAGAGGCGAGCAGTACTTC. The chain links TRBV7-9 to TRBJ2-7, with D possibly being TRBD1 (6 bases). Looked up from germline, CDR1 is SEHNR and CDR2 is FQNEAQ (reference sequence). V was pared by 4 bases and J by 6 bases, with 16 bases between. The CDR3 has 14 residues.

The chain joins TRBV7-8 to TRBJ2-7; tentative D call: TRBD1 (6 bases). The V gene lost 5 bases and the J gene lost 4 bases, with 21 bases spanning the gap. The length of the CDR3 is 16 residues. Per germline, CDR1 SGHVS and CDR2 FQNEAQ. Written as DNA, the CDR3 is TGTGCCAGCAGCCTAGGGGGTCCAGGGGCAGATTACGAGCAGTACTTC. Residues: CASSLGGPGADYEQYF.

The chain is built from TRBV14 and TRBJ1-1; D remains unclear. The CDR3 contains 16 residues. Germline V gene sequence: CDR1 SGHDN, CDR2 FVKESK. The V end lost 0 bases, the J end lost 1 base, and 12 bases lay between the germline ends. CDR3 loop: CASSQEPTRGNTEAFF. In nucleotides, the CDR3 is TGTGCCAGCAGCCAAGAACCCACCCGGGGGAACACTGAAGCTTTCTTT. Variable domain in full (rest from reference TRBV14 and TRBJ1-1): EAGVTQFPSHSVIEKGQTVTLRCDPISGHDNLYWYRRVMGKEIKFLLHFVKESKQDESGMPNNRFLAERTGGTYSTLKVQPAELEDSGVYFCASSQEPTRGNTEAFFGQGTRLTVV.

For the CDR3, the DNA is TGTGCCAGCAGCTCCGGAGATCAGCCCCAGCATTTT. Residues: CASSSGDQPQHF. This chain links TRBV5-6 with TRBJ1-5; the D is unclear. Per germline, CDR1 SGHDT and CDR2 YYEEEE. The CDR3 runs to 12 residues. Trimming left V 3 bases short and J 5 bases short, with 6 bases between.

The chain employs TRBV5-6 and TRBJ2-7; 9 bases are shared with TRBD1. Germline CDR1 is SGHDT and CDR2 is YYEEEE. V lost 4 bases and J lost 6; bases outside the gene matches: 11. The CDR3 is 15 amino acids. CDR3 residues: CASSHWGQGRTEQYF. The CDR3 DNA is TGTGCCAGCAGCCATTGGGGACAGGGCCGGACCGAGCAGTACTTC.